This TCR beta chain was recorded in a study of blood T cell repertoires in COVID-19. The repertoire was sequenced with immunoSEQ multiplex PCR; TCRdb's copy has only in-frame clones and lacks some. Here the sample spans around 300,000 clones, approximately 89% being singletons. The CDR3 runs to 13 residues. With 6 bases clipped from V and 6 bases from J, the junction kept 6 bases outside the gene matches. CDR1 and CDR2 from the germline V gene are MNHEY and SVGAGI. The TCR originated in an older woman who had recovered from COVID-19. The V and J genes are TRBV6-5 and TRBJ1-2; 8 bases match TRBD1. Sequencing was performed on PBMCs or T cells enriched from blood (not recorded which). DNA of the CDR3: TGTGCCAGCAGGCCGACAGGGGCCCATGGCTACACCTTC. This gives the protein CASRPTGAHGYTF.